Each of the 29 T cell receptor beta chains below was sequenced from the same sample in a study of cytomegalovirus exposure and HLA in healthy donors. This PCR relied on a set of 60 Vbeta primers and 13 Jbeta primers. Data came from immunoSEQ multiplex PCR; TCRdb stores just in-frame clones and leaves some out. Found here are about 180,000 clones, around 77% of them singletons; the top ten hold about 2.1%. Sequenced: PBMCs. The receptors come from a woman aged 30 to 39 in good health and CMV-seronegative.

The genes are TRBV7-2 and TRBJ2-5; 11 bases line up with TRBD2. CDR1 is SGHTA and CDR2 is FQGNSA in the germline V gene. There are 15 residues in the CDR3. V trimming: 5 bases; J trimming: 5 bases; junction bases outside the gene matches: 7. The CDR3 is CASSGSGGASETQYF. CDR3 DNA: TGTGCCAGCAGCGGTAGCGGGGGGGCGTCGGAGACCCAGTACTTC.

The chain uses TRBV4-3 and TRBJ2-7; D might be TRBD2 (5 bases). Germline-derived CDR1 and CDR2 are LGHNA and YSLEER. CDR3 length: 15 residues. V lost 1 base to trimming and J lost 5 bases, with 15 bases between them. CDR3 in amino acids: CASSQGGSGRDEQYF. The DNA for the CDR3 is TGCGCCAGCAGCCAAGGAGGGTCCGGTCGGGACGAGCAGTACTTC.

The V call is TRBV4-1, the J call TRBJ2-5; D gene ambiguous. The better agreement between TRBJ2-7 and the DNA end casts doubt on the J call. The germline V gene has CDR1 MGHRA and CDR2 YSYEKL. The CDR3 spans 14 residues. The CDR3: CASSQDRASYEQYF. The CDR3 DNA follows: TGCGCCAGCAGCCAAGATAGGGCTAGCTACGAGCAGTACTTC.

This chain links TRBV5-1 with TRBJ1-1, with D possibly matching TRBD1 (6 bases). V lost 0 bases, J lost 1 base, and 7 bases lay in between. CDR1 SGHRS and CDR2 YFSETQ come from the germline V gene. The CDR3 length is 14 residues. The CDR3: CASSLGTENTEAFF. The CDR3 DNA reads as TGCGCCAGCAGCTTGGGGACAGAGAACACTGAAGCTTTCTTT.

This chain connects TRBV10-3 to TRBJ2-5; 7 nucleotides align to TRBD2. V shed 5 bases and J 5 bases; nucleotides not matched to a gene: 8. Looked up from germline, CDR1 is ENHRY and CDR2 is SYGVKD. The CDR3 has 14 residues. The CDR3 sequence is CAISSSGGVETQYF. CDR3 nucleotides: TGTGCCATCAGTTCTAGCGGAGGGGTGGAGACCCAGTACTTC.

The chain uses TRBV6-1 and TRBJ1-2, with no clear D. The V and J ends lost 6 bases and 2 bases respectively, with 10 bases between them. The V gene's germline CDR1 is MNHNS and CDR2 SASEGT. This CDR3 is built from 13 residues. The CDR3 sequence: CASRDRENYGYTF. CDR3 nucleotides: TGTGCCAGCAGAGATCGGGAAAACTATGGCTACACCTTC.

This chain connects TRBV5-6 to TRBJ2-7; 11 nucleotides align to TRBD2. The CDR3 runs 17 residues. The V and J ends lost 5 bases and 4 bases, in that order; junction bases with no gene match: 14. Looked up from germline, CDR1 is SGHDT and CDR2 is YYEEEE. CDR3 DNA sequence: TGTGCCAGCAGTCGAAGACTAGCGGGGTCTTTCGGGTACGAGCAGTACTTC. It is translated as CASSRRLAGSFGYEQYF.

This rearrangement joins TRBV7-2 to TRBJ2-3; 9 bases line up with TRBD2. The CDR3 has 16 amino acids. The germline gives CDR1 SGHTA, CDR2 FQGNSA. The V and J ends lost 3 bases and 2 bases, in that order; junction bases with no gene match: 6. CDR3 nucleotides: TGTGCCAGCAGCTTTTGGTTAGCGGGGGACACAGATACGCAGTATTTT. Encoded protein: CASSFWLAGDTDTQYF. Combining the CDR3 with reference TRBV7-2 and TRBJ2-3 gives the whole variable domain GAGVSQSPSNKVTEKGKDVELRCDPISGHTALYWYRQSLGQGLEFLIYFQGNSAPDKSGLPSDRFSAERTGGSVSTLTIQRTQQEDSAVYLCASSFWLAGDTDTQYFGPGTRLTVL.

There are a few counts of this clone. The chain recombines TRBV12-5 with TRBJ2-1; TRBD1 agrees at 7 bases. CDR1 is LGHNT, CDR2 FRNRAP, per germline. The CDR3 extends over 13 amino acids. Trimming at V came to 6 bases and at J to 7 bases, leaving 6 bases not matched to a gene. This chain's CDR3 is CASGYRGGNEQFF. CDR3 nucleotide sequence: TGTGCTAGTGGGTACAGGGGCGGAAATGAGCAGTTCTTC.

The chain couples TRBV27 to TRBJ2-3, with unresolved D. V was trimmed by 5 bases and J by 1 base, leaving 13 bases between them. CDR1 is MNHEY, CDR2 SMNVEV, per germline (reference sequence). This CDR3 is 15 amino acids long. The CDR3 coding sequence is TGTGCCAGCAGTAGCTTAGGAGCAGGCACAGATACGCAGTATTTT. This gives the protein CASSSLGAGTDTQYF.

The genes are TRBV5-1 and TRBJ1-6, with 7 bases that match TRBD1. V shed 4 bases, J shed 5 bases, and the junction held 9 bases outside the gene matches. The germline V gene has CDR1 SGHRS and CDR2 YFSETQ. The CDR3 runs to 16 residues. CDR3 protein: CASSRIGGADNSPLHF. In DNA, the CDR3 is TGCGCCAGCAGCAGGATAGGGGGCGCGGATAATTCACCCCTCCACTTT.

This chain connects TRBV18 to TRBJ1-6; D might be TRBD1 (6 bases). V lost 6 bases to trimming and J lost 7 bases, with 13 bases between them. Germline V gene sequence: CDR1 KGHSH, CDR2 LQKENI. This CDR3 region has 14 residues. The CDR3 here is CASSPGQSNSPLHF. The CDR3 DNA is TGTGCCAGCTCCCCCGGACAGAGCAATTCACCCCTCCACTTT.

This clone was picked up one time. This chain connects TRBV5-1 to TRBJ2-7; 12 positions match TRBD2. The V segment lost 3 bases and the J segment 7 bases; nucleotides outside the gene matches: 5. Germline V gives CDR1 SGHRS, CDR2 YFSETQ. The CDR3 extends over 14 amino acids. For the CDR3, the DNA is TGCGCCAGCAGCTCGCTAGCGGGGGGGAATGAGCAGTACTTC. Its translation is CASSSLAGGNEQYF. The whole variable domain, remainder taken from reference TRBV5-1 and TRBJ2-7, is KAGVTQTPRYLIKTRGQQVTLSCSPISGHRSVSWYQQTPGQGLQFLFEYFSETQRNKGNFPGRFSGRQFSNSRSEMNVSTLELGDSALYLCASSSLAGGNEQYFGPGTRLTVT.

To note about this clone: The conserved closing phenylalanine or tryptophan is absent in this CDR3, likely reflecting a read error. The chain is built from TRBV6-5 and TRBJ2-7; 8 bases map to TRBD1. Looked up from germline, CDR1 is MNHEY and CDR2 is SVGAGI. V was pared by 2 bases and J by 6 bases, with 0 bases of the junction left unmatched. This CDR3 has 12 residues. CDR3 sequence reads: CASSYDRGEQYL. The DNA of the CDR3 is TGTGCCAGCAGTTACGACAGGGGCGAGCAGTACCTC.

Of note for this clone: A junction boundary mismatches the germline segment, possibly from a read error. The chain combines TRBV7-7 with TRBJ2-5; D may be TRBD1 (5 bases). CDR3 length: 16 residues. The germline gives CDR1 SSHAT, CDR2 FNYEAQ (reference sequence). As DNA, the CDR3 is TGTGCTAGCAGCTTAGTTAGGGCGCAGGGATTGGAGACCCAGTACTTC. It translates to CASSLVRAQGLETQYF.

The chain carries TRBV7-2 and TRBJ1-2, with 10 bases matching TRBD1. The CDR3 length is 16 residues. CDR1 SGHTA and CDR2 FQGNSA come from the germline V gene. The V segment lost 1 base and the J segment 4 bases; nucleotides outside the gene matches: 6. The CDR3 sequence is CASSLVGTGVGYGYTF. The CDR3 coding sequence is TGTGCCAGCAGCTTAGTTGGGACAGGGGTTGGCTATGGCTACACCTTC.

The chain combines TRBV10-1 with TRBJ2-3; TRBD2 agrees at 12 bases. Germline lookup yields CDR1 WNHNN and CDR2 SYGVQD (reference sequence). The CDR3 sequence is 16 residues long. V trimming: 6 bases; J trimming: 3 bases; junction bases outside the gene matches: 7. CDR3 loop: CASSRTSGDLTDTQYF. The CDR3 nucleotides are TGCGCCAGCAGCCGGACTAGCGGGGATTTGACAGATACGCAGTATTTT.

J is TRBJ2-3 and V is TRBV11-2, with 16 bases matching TRBD2. The CDR3 is made up of 17 amino acids. The trim removed 5 bases at V and 5 bases at J, leaving 7 bases unmatched. Germline lookup yields CDR1 SGHAT and CDR2 FQNNGV. The CDR3 sequence: CASSLGTSGGARDTQYF. CDR3 sequence (DNA): TGTGCCAGCAGCCTTGGGACTAGCGGGGGGGCAAGAGATACGCAGTATTTT.

The CDR3 DNA reads as TGTGCCAGCAGTGAAAATCACCGAGGCTACGAGCAGTACTTC. Protein sequence: CASSENHRGYEQYF. V gene TRBV2 combines with J gene TRBJ2-7, with unresolved D. CDR1 and CDR2 (germline): SNHLY, FYNNEI. The CDR3 spans 14 residues. V was shortened by 2 bases and J by 3 bases, with 11 bases between the two germline ends.

This clone appeared a few times. The chain is built from TRBV7-2 and TRBJ2-5; D not certain. CDR1 is SGHTA, CDR2 FQGNSA, per germline. Trimming removed 6 bases from V and 5 bases from J, with 22 bases in between. CDR3 length: 16 residues. CDR3 loop: CASSPSSRVGLETQYF. The CDR3 bases are TGTGCCAGCAGTCCTTCTTCCCGGGTGGGTTTGGAGACCCAGTACTTC.

Of note for this clone: Other nucleotide sequences from this sample produce the same CDR3. The chain has TRBV5-1 and TRBJ2-5; D unresolved. CDR3 length equals 12 residues. Trimming cost V 0 bases and J 3 bases, with 3 bases left between them. CDR1 is SGHRS, CDR2 YFSETQ, per germline. CDR3 coding DNA: TGCGCCAGCAGCTTGGCCGAAGAGACCCAGTACTTC. It is translated as CASSLAEETQYF.

The rearrangement joins TRBV2 to TRBJ2-1; 7 bases are a match to TRBD1. The trim removed 6 bases at V and 9 bases at J, leaving 11 bases unmatched. The CDR3 consists of 14 residues. Germline V CDR1 and CDR2: SNHLY, FYNNEI. The CDR3 sequence: CASRATGSGGEQFF. In DNA, the CDR3 is TGTGCCAGCAGAGCGACAGGGTCTGGGGGTGAGCAGTTCTTC.

V is TRBV4-2 and J is TRBJ2-5; TRBD2 aligns across 11 bases. Germline lookup yields CDR1 LGHNA and CDR2 YNFKEQ. The CDR3 covers 14 residues. The V gene end was trimmed by 1 base and the J gene end by 5 bases; junction bases not matched to a gene: 0. CDR3: CASSQGLAGETQYF. The CDR3 nucleotides read TGTGCCAGCAGCCAAGGACTAGCGGGGGAGACCCAGTACTTC.

This clone was detected a few times. The J gene is TRBJ1-2, the V gene TRBV10-2; tentatively, D is TRBD1 (6 bases). Trimming pared 0 bases from V and 4 bases from J, leaving 15 bases between. The germline CDR1 and CDR2 sequences are WSHSY and SAAADI. The CDR3 extends over 16 amino acids. In DNA form, the CDR3 reads TGCGCCAGCAGTGAGTCTTGGGGGGGCGCGGGCTATGGCTACACCTTC. Amino acid sequence: CASSESWGGAGYGYTF.

This clone was seen only a few times. The chain recombines TRBV7-2 with TRBJ1-2, with unresolved D. From germline, CDR1 is SGHTA and CDR2 FQGNSA. This CDR3 contains 14 residues. Trimming stripped 5 bases from V and 0 bases from J, with 10 bases between. This chain's CDR3 is CASSTFRTNYGYTF. The DNA of the CDR3 is TGTGCCAGCAGCACCTTCAGGACTAACTATGGCTACACCTTC.

This chain uses TRBV19 with TRBJ1-1; 8 positions match TRBD1. Per the germline V gene, CDR1 is LNHDA and CDR2 is SQIVND (reference sequence). V shed 7 bases and J 5 bases; nucleotides not matched to a gene: 6. This CDR3 comprises 13 residues. DNA of the CDR3: TGTGCCAGTATTTACAGGGGGGGAACTGAAGCTTTCTTT. Residues: CASIYRGGTEAFF.

CDR3 protein: CASSLSGQVYGYTF. In nucleotides, the CDR3 is TGTGCCAGCAGCTTATCAGGTCAAGTGTATGGCTACACCTTC. This chain joins TRBV7-8 and TRBJ1-2; D remains ambiguous. From germline, CDR1 is SGHVS and CDR2 FQNEAQ. CDR3 length: 14 amino acids. The V gene lost 2 bases and the J gene lost 5 bases, with 12 bases spanning the gap.

This clone occurred a few times. The chain has TRBV9 and TRBJ1-1; D ambiguous. The CDR3 has 16 amino acids. V was trimmed by 0 bases and J by 6 bases, leaving 18 bases between them. Germline V gives CDR1 SGDLS, CDR2 YYNGEE. In nucleotides, the CDR3 is TGTGCCAGCAGCGTAGCTACCGCCCCCCGGTTGGCTGAAGCTTTCTTT. It yields the protein CASSVATAPRLAEAFF.

Regarding this clone: The junction differs from germline at one of its ends, possibly a read error. The chain combines TRBV29-1 with TRBJ1-2; perhaps TRBD1 as D (5 bases). Germline V lookup: CDR1 SQVTM, CDR2 ANQGSEA. The CDR3 is made up of 15 amino acids. CDR3 sequence (DNA): TGCAGCGTTGGGACATCCGTCTCCCTCAACTGTGGCTACACCTTC. As protein: CSVGTSVSLNCGYTF.